Many counts were recorded for the clone carrying this TCR beta chain. What it binds is not known. The data were taken from a study of human T cells and chemical hapten exposure. Study-level information: Read at 6 days, the patch tests placed 0.01% DPC on the upper back.

Documented time point: patch test 3, about 24 weeks after DPC sensitization. The sample's treatment: therapeutic diphenylcyclopropenone sensitization with weekly scalp DPC. Overall study findings and caveats: Patch test score was positively correlated with the counts of TCRs that had expanded at PT1.

The V gene lost 0 bases and the J gene lost 2 bases, with 6 bases spanning the gap. CDR3 size: 14 residues. Germline V gene data show CDR1 as SGHNT and CDR2 as YYREEE (reference sequence). Separate cDNA molecules received unique molecular identifiers, which the library attached to them. TCRdb reanalysed the RACE reads using MiXCR and keeps one entry per CDR3 protein. The repertoire holds roughly 200,000 distinct CDR3 sequences, with about 22% as singletons. The specimen was whole blood, collected in connection with sensitization to the hapten diphenylcyclopropenone (DPC). V and J are TRBV5-4 and TRBJ2-1; no definite D call. The sequence came from a woman in her thirties or forties with alopecia areata. Some clones in this sample may be carry-over from other donors' samples. The DNA of the CDR3 is TGTGCCAGCAGCTTGGTAGGTGCCTACAATGAGCAGTTCTTC. Its translation is CASSLVGAYNEQFF. The full variable domain, in which reference TRBV5-4 and TRBJ2-1 provide the parts outside the CDR3, is ETGVTQSPTHLIKTRGQQVTLRCSSQSGHNTVSWYQQALGQGPQFIFQYYREEENGRGNFPPRFSGLQFPNYSSELNVNALELDDSALYLCASSLVGAYNEQFFGPGTRLTVL.